This TCR beta chain derives from a study of blood T cell repertoires in COVID-19. Using immunoSEQ multiplex PCR, the repertoire was profiled, and TCRdb retains in-frame clones only, with some absent. The repertoire includes about 93,000 clones, about 77% of them detected once, and 15% to 20% sits in the top ten. Germline CDR1 and CDR2: LNHNV and YYDKDF (reference sequence). V was pared by 9 bases and J by 6 bases, with 18 bases between. The CDR3 runs to 14 residues. Sequences were obtained from peripheral blood. This sequence joins TRBV15 and TRBJ2-1, with D possibly TRBD2 on 6 matching bases. This receptor was obtained from a human donor in a cohort sampled during active COVID-19. In nucleotides, the CDR3 is TGTGCCACTCAACGACAGCGGGTTTTCAATGAGCAGTTCTTC. It encodes CATQRQRVFNEQFF.